One sample yielded the 21 T cell receptor beta chains listed below, sequenced in a study of radiation and T cells in renal cell carcinoma. Some clones are missing from TCRdb's copy, which holds only in-frame ones; the method was immunoSEQ multiplex PCR. The sample contains around 99,000 clones, about 79% of which appear only once. This sample's time point: blood 4 weeks post-SBRT, at nephrectomy. Treatment meaning: 15 Gy SBRT to primary tumor, nephrectomy 4 weeks later. This sample comprised blood, obtained from a patient whose treatment included radiotherapy and nephrectomy. Every receptor here comes from a man in his 60s with renal cell carcinoma.

The rearrangement joins TRBV5-1 to TRBJ2-3; the match to TRBD2 covers 8 bases. Looked up from germline, CDR1 is SGHRS and CDR2 is YFSETQ. CDR3 length equals 16 residues. J lost 2 bases, V lost 4 bases, and 9 bases had no gene match. In nucleotides, the CDR3 is TGCGCCAGCAGCCCACCTACTAGCGGCTACACAGATACGCAGTATTTT. This codes for CASSPPTSGYTDTQYF.

The chain recombines TRBV7-7 with TRBJ2-3; the match to TRBD2 covers 11 bases. The CDR3 runs to 15 residues. Germline values: CDR1 SSHAT, CDR2 FNYEAQ (reference sequence). V lost 2 bases and J lost 4; bases outside the gene matches: 2. CDR3 sequence (DNA): TGTGCCAGCAGCTTAATAGCGGGAGGGTCAGATACGCAGTATTTT. Its translation: CASSLIAGGSDTQYF.

The chain links TRBV11-2 to TRBJ2-1; D possibly matches TRBD1 or TRBD2 (5 bases each). V was cut by 5 bases and J by 15 bases, with 14 bases left in between. This CDR3 region has 11 residues. The germline CDR1 and CDR2 sequences are SGHAT and FQNNGV. The CDR3, as DNA: TGTGCCAGCAGCACTACAGTGGGGGTGTTCTTC. Amino acid sequence: CASSTTVGVFF.

V usage is TRBV5-1 and J usage is TRBJ2-7; 9 positions match TRBD2. This CDR3 region has 17 residues. With V trimmed by 7 bases and J by 2 bases, 16 bases remained unmatched. Germline V gene lookup returns CDR1 SGHRS and CDR2 YFSETQ. The CDR3 coding sequence is TGCGCCAGCTCCCTAACCCTTAGCGGGAGAGGGGCCTACGAGCAGTACTTC. Encoded protein: CASSLTLSGRGAYEQYF.

The chain uses TRBV27 and TRBJ2-3; a weak D match, TRBD1 (5 bases). Between the trimmed V and J ends, which lost 2 bases and 0 bases, there was a span of 9 bases. The CDR3 length is 15 residues. In germline, CDR1 is MNHEY, CDR2 SMNVEV (reference sequence). The CDR3 DNA reads TGTGCCAGCAGTTTAACGACAGCTAGCACAGATACGCAGTATTTT. As protein: CASSLTTASTDTQYF.

CDR3 sequence: CASSTFLAVGTDTQYF. Written as DNA, the CDR3 is TGTGCCAGCAGCACATTCCTAGCGGTTGGCACAGATACGCAGTATTTT. The rearrangement joins TRBV28 to TRBJ2-3; 7 positions agree with TRBD2. This CDR3 has 16 residues. CDR1 MDHEN and CDR2 SYDVKM come from the germline V gene. V gave up 6 bases and J gave up 1 base; unmatched junction bases: 10.

V gene TRBV6-5 combines with J gene TRBJ1-4, with 7 bases identical to TRBD1. The CDR3 contains 14 residues. Germline CDR1 reads MNHEY; CDR2 reads SVGAGI. The J segment lost 4 bases and the V segment lost 6 bases, leaving 5 bases of the junction unmatched. As DNA, the CDR3 is TGTGCCAGCAGACTGACAGGGCGTAATGAAAAACTGTTTTTT. Amino acids: CASRLTGRNEKLFF.

This chain links TRBV5-8 with TRBJ2-2; weak D call: TRBD1 (6 bases). CDR3 length: 16 amino acids. Trimming shortened V by 5 bases and J by 1 base, and 15 bases separated the two germline ends. Germline V lookup: CDR1 SGHTS, CDR2 YDEGEE. The CDR3 coding sequence is TGTGCCAGCAGGGCGGAGGTGACAGGGAACACCGGGGAGCTGTTTTTT. This encodes CASRAEVTGNTGELFF.

The CDR3 reads CASSEARGRGTQYF. The CDR3 DNA reads TGTGCCAGCAGTGAAGCGCGGGGGAGGGGGACCCAGTACTTC. This chain joins TRBV2 and TRBJ2-5; 7 positions match TRBD2. Germline V gene sequence: CDR1 SNHLY, CDR2 FYNNEI. J lost 7 bases, V lost 0 bases, and 5 bases had no gene match. The CDR3 covers 14 residues.

This chain joins TRBV5-1 and TRBJ2-3; TRBD2 matches 12 bases. V shed 2 bases, J shed 2 bases, and the junction held 6 bases outside the gene matches. CDR3 length: 17 residues. Germline lookup yields CDR1 SGHRS and CDR2 YFSETQ. CDR3 sequence reads: CASSFRTSGDYTDTQYF. The CDR3 DNA follows: TGCGCCAGCAGCTTTCGGACTAGCGGGGACTACACAGATACGCAGTATTTT.

The chain has TRBV11-2 and TRBJ2-2; 15 nucleotides align to TRBD2. J gave up 6 bases and V 4 bases, and 9 bases lay outside the gene matches. There are 18 residues in the CDR3. CDR1 and CDR2 (germline): SGHAT, FQNNGV. CDR3 in DNA: TGTGCCAGCAGCTCACGCGGGACTAGCGGGAGGTTATCCGGGGAGCTGTTTTTT. Encoded protein: CASSSRGTSGRLSGELFF.

This chain links TRBV29-1 with TRBJ2-5, with 9 positions matching TRBD1. The end of the DNA aligns better with TRBJ2-7, so the J call may be wrong. CDR3 length: 12 residues. Germline V gene data show CDR1 as SQVTM and CDR2 as ANQGSEA. CDR3 coding DNA: TGCAGCGTTGACGGGACAGGGAACGAGCAGTACTTC. As protein: CSVDGTGNEQYF.

The gene calls are TRBV7-8 and TRBJ1-5; a weak D match, TRBD1 (5 bases). V was clipped by 2 bases and J by 7 bases, with 15 bases between them. There are 15 residues in the CDR3. CDR1 SGHVS and CDR2 FQNEAQ come from the germline V gene. The CDR3 DNA follows: TGTGCCAGCAGCTTACGTCCCAGGGAAGGCCAGCCCCAGCATTTT. As protein: CASSLRPREGQPQHF.

The chain is built from TRBV7-8 and TRBJ1-2; D call uncertain. The CDR3 is 16 residues long. The V and J ends lost 2 bases and 3 bases respectively, with 16 bases between them. CDR1 is SGHVS and CDR2 is FQNEAQ in the germline V gene. CDR3 in DNA: TGTGCCAGCAGCTTAATGGGCCGATCGGTCGACTATGGCTACACCTTC. This encodes CASSLMGRSVDYGYTF.

The CDR3 DNA sequence: TGTGCCACCTGGACAGCAAGCTCCTACGAGCAGTACTTC. Translating gives CATWTASSYEQYF. J is TRBJ2-7 and V is TRBV6-1, with D tentatively TRBD1 (6 bases). CDR1 is MNHNS and CDR2 is SASEGT in the germline V gene. This CDR3 is 13 amino acids long. With 10 bases removed from V and 0 bases from J, the gap between germline ends came to 13 bases.

The chain joins TRBV7-2 to TRBJ1-1, with D hard to call. The V gene lost 6 bases and the J gene lost 0 bases, with 11 bases spanning the gap. Per the germline V gene, CDR1 is SGHTA and CDR2 is FQGNSA. There are 14 residues in the CDR3. The CDR3 loop is CASRPDPLNTEAFF. The DNA for the CDR3 is TGTGCCAGCAGGCCCGACCCCCTGAACACTGAAGCTTTCTTT.

This clone ranks as medium-sized (0.01 to 0.1%). J is TRBJ1-1 and V is TRBV10-1; D gene unclear. Trimming left V 8 bases short and J 4 bases short, with 14 bases between. CDR3 length: 13 amino acids. Germline CDR1 reads WNHNN; CDR2 reads SYGVQD (reference sequence). The chain's CDR3 is CASQREPSTEAFF. CDR3 DNA sequence: TGCGCCAGCCAAAGGGAACCCTCCACTGAAGCTTTCTTT.

A few counts support this clone. The chain has TRBV6-1 and TRBJ1-1; D unresolved. The CDR3 is made up of 11 amino acids. V was shortened by 1 base and J by 10 bases, with 7 bases between the two germline ends. Looked up from germline, CDR1 is MNHNS and CDR2 is SASEGT. The CDR3 loop reads CASSEGLRAFF. Here the CDR3 DNA reads TGTGCCAGCAGTGAAGGGTTAAGAGCTTTCTTT.

The chain is built from TRBV15 and TRBJ2-3, with D possibly matching TRBD2 (6 bases). Germline V gene sequence: CDR1 LNHNV, CDR2 YYDKDF (reference sequence). Trimming took off 3 bases at V and 0 bases at J, with 13 bases between the two ends. The CDR3 contains 16 residues. CDR3 amino acids: CATSRPSSVSTDTQYF. The DNA of the CDR3 is TGTGCCACCAGCAGGCCGTCTAGCGTTAGCACAGATACGCAGTATTTT.

The chain couples TRBV6-4 to TRBJ2-2; D is uncertain. The CDR3 length is 12 residues. V was trimmed by 7 bases and J by 0 bases, leaving 3 bases between them. Germline CDR1 MRHNA, CDR2 SNTAGT. CDR3 nucleotides: TGTGCCAGCATAGCGAACACCGGGGAGCTGTTTTTT. It encodes CASIANTGELFF.

This clone has only one observation. This sequence joins TRBV14 and TRBJ2-7, with D maybe TRBD2 (6 bases). Germline values: CDR1 SGHDN, CDR2 FVKESK. Trimming took 0 bases from V and 7 from J, leaving 19 bases between them. The CDR3 consists of 16 residues. The CDR3: CASSQETGTYDLEQYF. CDR3 bases: TGTGCCAGCAGCCAAGAAACCGGGACTTATGACTTGGAGCAGTACTTC.